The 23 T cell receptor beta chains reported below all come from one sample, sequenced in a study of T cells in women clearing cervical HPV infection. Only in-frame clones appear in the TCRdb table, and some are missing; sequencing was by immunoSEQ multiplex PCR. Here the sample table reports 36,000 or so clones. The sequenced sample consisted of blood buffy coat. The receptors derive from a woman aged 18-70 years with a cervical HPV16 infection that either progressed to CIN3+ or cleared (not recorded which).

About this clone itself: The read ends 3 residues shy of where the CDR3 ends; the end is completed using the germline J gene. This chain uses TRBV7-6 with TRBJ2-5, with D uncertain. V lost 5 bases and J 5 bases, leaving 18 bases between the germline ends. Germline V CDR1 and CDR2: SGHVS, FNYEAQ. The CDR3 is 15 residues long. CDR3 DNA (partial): TGTGCCAGCAGCCCCTGGAGTAGCCCGAGGGAGACC. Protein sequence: CASSPWSSPRET. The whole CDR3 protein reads CASSPWSSPRETQYF.

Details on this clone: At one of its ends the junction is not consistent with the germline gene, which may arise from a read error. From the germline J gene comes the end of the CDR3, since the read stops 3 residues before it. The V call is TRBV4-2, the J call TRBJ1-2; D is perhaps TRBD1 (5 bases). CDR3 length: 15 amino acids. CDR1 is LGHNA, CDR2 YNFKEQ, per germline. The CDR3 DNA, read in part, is TGCGCCAGCAGCCAAAACAATCAGGGTCTCAGTGGC. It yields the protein CASSQNNQGLSG. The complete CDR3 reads CASSQNNQGLSGYTF.

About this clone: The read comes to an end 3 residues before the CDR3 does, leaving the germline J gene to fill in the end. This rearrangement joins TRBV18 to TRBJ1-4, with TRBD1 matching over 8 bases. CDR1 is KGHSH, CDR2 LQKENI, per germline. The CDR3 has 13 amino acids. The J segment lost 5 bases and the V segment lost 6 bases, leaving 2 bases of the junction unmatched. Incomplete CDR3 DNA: TGTGCCAGCTCGGGACAGGAAAATGAAAAA. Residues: CASSGQENEK. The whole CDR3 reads CASSGQENEKLFF.

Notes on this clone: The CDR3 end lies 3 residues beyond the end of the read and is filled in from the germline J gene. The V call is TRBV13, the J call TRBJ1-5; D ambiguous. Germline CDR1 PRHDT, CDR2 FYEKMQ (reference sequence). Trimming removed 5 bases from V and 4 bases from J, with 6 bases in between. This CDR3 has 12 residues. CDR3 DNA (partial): TGTGCCAGCAGCCGGCGGAATCAGCCC. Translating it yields CASSRRNQP. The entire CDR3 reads CASSRRNQPQHF.

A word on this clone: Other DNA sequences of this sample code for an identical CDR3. The part of the CDR3 DNA that was read is TGCGCCAGCAGAGAGGGTAGCAATCAGCCC. The encoded protein is CASREGSNQP. The CDR3, in full, reads CASREGSNQPQHF. This rearrangement joins TRBV5-1 to TRBJ1-5; D unclear. Sequencing ends 3 residues short of the CDR3 end; the germline J gene provides the rest. Germline CDR1 SGHRS, CDR2 YFSETQ. The CDR3 consists of 13 residues. Trimming stripped 5 bases from V and 0 bases from J, with 6 bases between. The entire variable domain, with the rest obtained from reference TRBV5-1 and TRBJ1-5, is as follows: KAGVTQTPRYLIKTRGQQVTLSCSPISGHRSVSWYQQTPGQGLQFLFEYFSETQRNKGNFPGRFSGRQFSNSRSEMNVSTLELGDSALYLCASREGSNQPQHFGDGTRLSIL.

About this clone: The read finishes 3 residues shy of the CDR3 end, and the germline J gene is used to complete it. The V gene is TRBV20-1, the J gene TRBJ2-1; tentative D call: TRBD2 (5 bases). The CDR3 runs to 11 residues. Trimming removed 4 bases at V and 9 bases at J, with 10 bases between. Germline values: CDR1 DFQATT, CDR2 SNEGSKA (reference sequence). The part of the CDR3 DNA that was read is TGCAGTGCTACCAGCCGGGGTGAG. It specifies CSATSRGE. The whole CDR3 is CSATSRGEQFF.

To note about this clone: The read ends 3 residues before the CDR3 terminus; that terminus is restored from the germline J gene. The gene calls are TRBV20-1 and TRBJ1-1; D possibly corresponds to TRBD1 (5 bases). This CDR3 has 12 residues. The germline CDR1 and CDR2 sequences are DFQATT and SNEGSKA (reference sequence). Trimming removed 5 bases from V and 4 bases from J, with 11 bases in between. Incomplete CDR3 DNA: TGCAGTGCTGGGGCCCGGAGCACTGAA. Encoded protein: CSAGARSTE. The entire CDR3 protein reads CSAGARSTEAFF.

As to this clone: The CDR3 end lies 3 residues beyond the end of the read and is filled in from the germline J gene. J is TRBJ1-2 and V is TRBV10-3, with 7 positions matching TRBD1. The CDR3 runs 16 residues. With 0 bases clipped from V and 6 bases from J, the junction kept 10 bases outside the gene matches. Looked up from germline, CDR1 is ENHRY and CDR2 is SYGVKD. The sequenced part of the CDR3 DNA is TGTGCCATCAGTGAGTCCCCGGGACAGTCCCTTCATGGC. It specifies CAISESPGQSLHG. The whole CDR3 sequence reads CAISESPGQSLHGYTF.

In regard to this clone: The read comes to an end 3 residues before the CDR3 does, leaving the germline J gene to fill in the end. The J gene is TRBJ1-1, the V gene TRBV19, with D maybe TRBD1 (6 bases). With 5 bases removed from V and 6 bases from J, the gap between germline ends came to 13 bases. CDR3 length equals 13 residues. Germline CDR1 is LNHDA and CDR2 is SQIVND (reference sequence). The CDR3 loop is CASSAHRVAEAFF. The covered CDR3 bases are TGTGCCAGTAGTGCTCACAGGGTGGCTGAA.

The CDR3 region is CASSSQSVTGGTEAFF. CDR3 bases read: TGCGCCAGCAGTTCTCAAAGCGTAACAGGGGGCACTGAA. This chain connects TRBV5-1 to TRBJ1-1; 8 positions match TRBD1. Read coverage stops 3 residues before the CDR3 terminus; the germline J gene supplies the remainder. From germline, CDR1 is SGHRS and CDR2 YFSETQ. With V trimmed by 5 bases and J by 4 bases, 13 bases remained unmatched. The CDR3 loop spans 16 amino acids.

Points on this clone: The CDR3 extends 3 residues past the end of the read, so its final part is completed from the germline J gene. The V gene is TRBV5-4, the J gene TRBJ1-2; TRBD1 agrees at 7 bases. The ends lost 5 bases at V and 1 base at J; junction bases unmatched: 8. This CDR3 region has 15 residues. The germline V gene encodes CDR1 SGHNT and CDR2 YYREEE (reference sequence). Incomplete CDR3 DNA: TGTGCCAGCAGGCCGACCGGGACAGTTAACTATGGC. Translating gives CASRPTGTVNYG. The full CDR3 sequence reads CASRPTGTVNYGYTF. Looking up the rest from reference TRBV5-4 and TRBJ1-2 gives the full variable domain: ETGVTQSPTHLIKTRGQQVTLRCSSQSGHNTVSWYQQALGQGPQFIFQYYREEENGRGNFPPRFSGLQFPNYSSELNVNALELDDSALYLCASRPTGTVNYGYTFGSGTRLTVV.

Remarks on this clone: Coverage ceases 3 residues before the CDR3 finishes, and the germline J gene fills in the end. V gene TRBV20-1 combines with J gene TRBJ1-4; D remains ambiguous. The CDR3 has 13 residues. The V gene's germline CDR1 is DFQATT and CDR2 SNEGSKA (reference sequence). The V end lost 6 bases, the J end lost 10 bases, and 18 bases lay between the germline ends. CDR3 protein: CSATPQSSGKLFF. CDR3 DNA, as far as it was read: TGCAGTGCAACTCCCCAGAGCAGCGGAAAA.

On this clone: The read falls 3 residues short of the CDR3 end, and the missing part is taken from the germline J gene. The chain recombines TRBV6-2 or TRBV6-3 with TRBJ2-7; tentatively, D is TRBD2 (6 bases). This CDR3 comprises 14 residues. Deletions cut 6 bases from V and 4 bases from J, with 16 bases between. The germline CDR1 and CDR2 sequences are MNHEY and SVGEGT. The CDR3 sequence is CASRNGGGAYEQYF. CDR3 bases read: TGTGCCAGCAGAAACGGGGGTGGCGCTTACGAG.

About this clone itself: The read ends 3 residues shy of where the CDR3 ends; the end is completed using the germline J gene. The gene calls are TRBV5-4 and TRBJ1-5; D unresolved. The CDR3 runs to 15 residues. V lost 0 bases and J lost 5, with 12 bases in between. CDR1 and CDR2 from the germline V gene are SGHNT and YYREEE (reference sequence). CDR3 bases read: TGTGCCAGCAGCTTGGGGGCCGGATTGGATCAGCCC. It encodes CASSLGAGLDQP. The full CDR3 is CASSLGAGLDQPQHF.

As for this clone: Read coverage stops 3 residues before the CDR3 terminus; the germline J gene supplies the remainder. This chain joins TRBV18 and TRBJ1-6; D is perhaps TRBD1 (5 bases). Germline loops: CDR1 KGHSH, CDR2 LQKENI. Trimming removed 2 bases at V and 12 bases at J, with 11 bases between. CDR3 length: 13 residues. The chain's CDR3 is CASSPIGRGPLHF. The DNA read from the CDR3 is TGTGCCAGCTCACCAATAGGAAGGGGACCC.

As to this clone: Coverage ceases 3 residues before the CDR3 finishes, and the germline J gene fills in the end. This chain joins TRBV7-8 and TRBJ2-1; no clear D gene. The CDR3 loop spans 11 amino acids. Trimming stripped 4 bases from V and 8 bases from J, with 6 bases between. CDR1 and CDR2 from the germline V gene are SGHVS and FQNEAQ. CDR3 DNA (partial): TGTGCCAGCAGCTCCTCCCATGAG. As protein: CASSSSHE. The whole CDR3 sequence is CASSSSHEQFF. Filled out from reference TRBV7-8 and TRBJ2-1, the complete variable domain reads GAGVSQSPRYKVAKRGQDVALRCDPISGHVSLFWYQQALGQGPEFLTYFQNEAQLDKSGLPSDRFFAERPEGSVSTLKIQRTQQEDSAVYLCASSSSHEQFFGPGTRLTVL.

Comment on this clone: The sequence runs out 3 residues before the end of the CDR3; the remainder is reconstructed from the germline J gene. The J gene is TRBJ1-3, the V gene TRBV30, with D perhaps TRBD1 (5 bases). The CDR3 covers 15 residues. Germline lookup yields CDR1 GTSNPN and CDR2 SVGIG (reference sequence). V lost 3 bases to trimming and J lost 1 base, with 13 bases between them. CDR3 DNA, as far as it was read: TGTGCCTGGAGCCAACCAGGGACTTCTGGAAACACC. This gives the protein CAWSQPGTSGNT. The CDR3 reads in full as CAWSQPGTSGNTIYF.

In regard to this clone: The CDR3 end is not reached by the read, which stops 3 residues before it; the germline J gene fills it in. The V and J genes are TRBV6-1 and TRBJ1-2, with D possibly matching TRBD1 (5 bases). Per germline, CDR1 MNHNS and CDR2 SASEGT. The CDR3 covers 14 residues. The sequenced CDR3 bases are TGTGCCAGCAGTGAGGGACTAGCCTACGATGAC. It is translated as CASSEGLAYDD. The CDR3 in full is CASSEGLAYDDYTF.

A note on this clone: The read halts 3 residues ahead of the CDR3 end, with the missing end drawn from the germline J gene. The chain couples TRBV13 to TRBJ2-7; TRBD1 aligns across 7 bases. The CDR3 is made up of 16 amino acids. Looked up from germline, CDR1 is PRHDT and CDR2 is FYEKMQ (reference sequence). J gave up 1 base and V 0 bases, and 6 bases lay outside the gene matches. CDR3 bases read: TGTGCCAGCAGCTTAGGCCTCCGGACAGGTTCCTACGAG. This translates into CASSLGLRTGSYE. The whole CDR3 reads CASSLGLRTGSYEQYF.

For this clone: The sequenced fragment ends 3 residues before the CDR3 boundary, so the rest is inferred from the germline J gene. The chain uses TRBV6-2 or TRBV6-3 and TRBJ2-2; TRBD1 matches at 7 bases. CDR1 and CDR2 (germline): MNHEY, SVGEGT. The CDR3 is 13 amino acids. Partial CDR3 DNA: TGTGCCAGTGGGGACAGCTTAAATGAAAAG. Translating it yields CASGDSLNEK. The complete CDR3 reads CASGDSLNEKLFF.

The CDR3 region is CASSFLDRGQETAFF. Incomplete CDR3 DNA: TGTGCCAGCAGCTTCCTAGACAGGGGCCAAGAGACC. The V call is TRBV7-9, the J call TRBJ1-1; 8 bases match TRBD1. Read data end 3 residues before the CDR3 end; the end is taken from the germline J gene. Germline loops: CDR1 SEHNR, CDR2 FQNEAQ (reference sequence). This CDR3 comprises 15 residues.

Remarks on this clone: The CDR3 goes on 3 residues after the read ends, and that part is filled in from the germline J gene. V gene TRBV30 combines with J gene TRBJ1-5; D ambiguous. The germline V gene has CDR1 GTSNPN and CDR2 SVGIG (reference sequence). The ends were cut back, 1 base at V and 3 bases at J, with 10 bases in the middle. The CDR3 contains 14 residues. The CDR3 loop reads CAWSGGTPNQPQHF. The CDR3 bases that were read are TGTGCCTGGAGTGGTGGCACCCCCAATCAGCCC.

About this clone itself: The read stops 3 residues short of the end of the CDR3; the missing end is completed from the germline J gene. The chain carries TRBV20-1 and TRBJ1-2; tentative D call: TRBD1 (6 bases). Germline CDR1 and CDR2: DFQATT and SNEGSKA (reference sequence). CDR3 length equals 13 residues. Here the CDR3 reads CSARGLLQGVYTF. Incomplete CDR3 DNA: TGCAGTGCTAGGGGGCTCTTACAGGGTGTG.